The 14 T cell receptor beta chains given below trace back to one sample, sequenced in a study of blood T cells in healthy people across ages. The authors ran a second PCR of about 6 to 11 cycles using a sample-barcoded 5' primer and a J-beta primer mix. TCRdb used MiXCR to reprocess the 5' RACE reads, holding one entry per CDR3 protein. The sample carries approximately 800,000 distinct CDR3 sequences, about 59% recorded once. Sequencing was performed on blood. The receptors come from a man aged 25 to 40 in good health.

This clonotype was observed a few times. The chain uses TRBV6-6 and TRBJ2-5; possibly TRBD2 for D (5 bases). V was trimmed by 2 bases and J by 3 bases, leaving 13 bases between them. This CDR3 is built from 15 residues. CDR1 is MNHNY and CDR2 is SVGAGI in the germline V gene (reference sequence). The CDR3 protein is CASSYAGVSEETQYF. The DNA of the CDR3 is TGTGCCAGCAGTTACGCCGGGGTGTCTGAAGAGACCCAGTACTTC.

The genes are TRBV6-5 and TRBJ2-1; possibly TRBD2 for D (5 bases). Germline CDR1 is MNHEY and CDR2 is SVGAGI. The CDR3 consists of 12 residues. Trimming removed 2 bases at V and 9 bases at J, with 8 bases between. The CDR3 loop is CASSYPAGEQFF. DNA for the CDR3: TGTGCCAGCAGTTACCCTGCGGGTGAGCAGTTCTTC.

This rearrangement joins TRBV7-2 to TRBJ2-6; D remains ambiguous. This CDR3 has 15 residues. Germline CDR1 reads SGHTA; CDR2 reads FQGNSA. V was cut by 5 bases and J by 4 bases, with 12 bases left in between. The CDR3, as DNA: TGTGCCAGCAGCCAAGCCTGGGTCGGGGCCAACGTCCTGACTTTC. Translating it yields CASSQAWVGANVLTF.

The rearrangement links TRBV29-1 to TRBJ2-5; 10 positions match TRBD2. Judging by the DNA end, TRBJ2-7 fits better; the J call may be wrong. CDR1 is SQVTM and CDR2 is ANQGSEA in the germline V gene. The CDR3 runs to 14 residues. This chain's CDR3 is CSVAHSGGPYEQYF. The CDR3 nucleotides are TGCAGCGTTGCCCATAGCGGGGGGCCCTACGAGCAGTACTTC.

This clonotype came up a few times. V and J are TRBV7-2 and TRBJ2-1; unclear D gene. V lost 0 bases, J lost 3 bases, and 9 bases lay in between. CDR3 size: 15 residues. CDR1 and CDR2 from the germline V gene are SGHTA and FQGNSA. CDR3 protein: CASSLAGLVYNEQFF. CDR3 DNA: TGTGCCAGCAGCTTAGCCGGTCTCGTCTACAATGAGCAGTTCTTC.

The rearrangement uses TRBV2 and TRBJ2-4; 11 bases are a match to TRBD2. Per the germline V gene, CDR1 is SNHLY and CDR2 is FYNNEI. The CDR3 length is 15 residues. J gave up 13 bases and V 9 bases, and 17 bases lay outside the gene matches. The CDR3 bases are TGTGCCAGTAAACTTCTAGCGGGGGGAGACAATGAGCAGTACTTC. Residues: CASKLLAGGDNEQYF.

A few counts support this clonotype. The chain employs TRBV20-1 and TRBJ2-5; D remains ambiguous. From germline, CDR1 is DFQATT and CDR2 SNEGSKA (reference sequence). V dropped 1 base and J dropped 5 bases, with 11 bases sitting between them. The CDR3 totals 13 residues. The CDR3 region has the DNA TGCAGTGCTAGAGGTCTACTGGGGGAGACCCAGTACTTC. Its protein is CSARGLLGETQYF.

The genes are TRBV7-9 and TRBJ1-2; 7 bases are shared with TRBD1. The V gene end was trimmed by 6 bases and the J gene end by 6 bases; junction bases not matched to a gene: 10. There are 14 residues in the CDR3. Germline CDR1 reads SEHNR; CDR2 reads FQNEAQ (reference sequence). In DNA form, the CDR3 reads TGTGCCAGCAGGATTGAGGGGGCCGGGAATGGCTACACCTTC. Its protein product is CASRIEGAGNGYTF.

Of note for this clonotype: This may be a read error, as it is one base from a much larger clone. The chain is built from TRBV3-1 and TRBJ1-5, with 10 bases aligning to TRBD1. From germline, CDR1 is LGHDT and CDR2 YNNKEL (reference sequence). The CDR3 has 15 residues. The CDR3 protein is CANSLGTGEVQPQHF. The CDR3 DNA sequence: TGTGCCAACAGCCTTGGGACAGGGGAGGTTCAGCCCCAGCATTTT.

V and J are TRBV5-1 and TRBJ1-1, with D possibly matching TRBD1 (6 bases). Trimming pared 5 bases from V and 10 bases from J, leaving 15 bases between. CDR1 and CDR2 from the germline V gene are SGHRS and YFSETQ. This CDR3 has 12 amino acids. The CDR3 DNA is TGCGCCAGCAGAGGGGACAACCTTGGAGCTTTCTTT. Amino acids: CASRGDNLGAFF.

V is TRBV20-1 and J is TRBJ2-7, with a weak D call TRBD2 (6 bases). The CDR3 consists of 12 residues. In germline, CDR1 is DFQATT, CDR2 SNEGSKA (reference sequence). V dropped 6 bases and J dropped 4 bases, with 13 bases sitting between them. CDR3 in DNA: TGCAGTGCCTCGGACGGGAGATACGAGCAGTACTTC. Its protein product is CSASDGRYEQYF.

This clonotype showed up just a few times. The J gene is TRBJ2-4, the V gene TRBV20-1, with D possibly matching TRBD1 (6 bases). In germline, CDR1 is DFQATT, CDR2 SNEGSKA (reference sequence). The CDR3 has 16 residues. Trimming pared 6 bases from V and 3 bases from J, leaving 21 bases between. The CDR3 loop is CSAAPFGTLIKNIQYF. CDR3 coding DNA: TGCAGTGCCGCTCCCTTCGGGACACTCATCAAAAACATTCAGTACTTC.

The rearrangement links TRBV5-1 to TRBJ2-4; D is possibly TRBD1 (6 bases). The DNA end is more similar to TRBJ2-5, so the J call may be wrong. The germline CDR1 and CDR2 sequences are SGHRS and YFSETQ. The CDR3 covers 15 residues. CDR3 in DNA: TGCGCCAGCAGCAGGGACATCGACCGCCAAGAGACCCAGTACTTC. This codes for CASSRDIDRQETQYF.

This clonotype was seen more than once but under ten times. DNA for the CDR3: TGCAGTGCTAGTTTTCGGGGGACCTACGAGCAGTACTTC. Amino acid sequence: CSASFRGTYEQYF. The rearrangement links TRBV20-1 to TRBJ2-7; tentatively, D is TRBD2 (6 bases). The CDR3 consists of 13 residues. Germline V lookup: CDR1 DFQATT, CDR2 SNEGSKA (reference sequence). V dropped 3 bases and J dropped 2 bases, with 11 bases sitting between them.